Included here is one TCR beta chain sequence, with context. Using immunoSEQ multiplex PCR, the repertoire was profiled, and TCRdb retains in-frame clones only, with some absent. Of 730,000 or so clones in the sample, 60% to 80% are singletons; the top ten hold under 2%. The data were taken from a study of shared clonotypes between healthy human individuals. The CDR3 is made up of 14 amino acids. Germline-derived CDR1 and CDR2 are SNHLY and FYNNEI. With 8 bases clipped from V and 5 bases from J, the junction kept 8 bases outside the gene matches. Sequences were obtained from memory CD4+ T cells sorted from blood. The sample's subset: CD45RA-negative fraction. The chain combines TRBV2 with TRBJ2-3, with 9 bases lining up with TRBD2. The clonotype originates from a woman in her thirties in good health. The CDR3 loop reads CASLEREDIDTQYF. CDR3 DNA: TGTGCCAGCCTCGAGCGGGAGGATATAGATACGCAGTATTTT. Combining the CDR3 with reference TRBV2 and TRBJ2-3 gives the whole variable domain EPEVTQTPSHQVTQMGQEVILRCVPISNHLYFYWYRQILGQKVEFLVSFYNNEISEKSEIFDDQFSVERPDGSNFTLKIRSTKLEDSAMYFCASLEREDIDTQYFGPGTRLTVL.